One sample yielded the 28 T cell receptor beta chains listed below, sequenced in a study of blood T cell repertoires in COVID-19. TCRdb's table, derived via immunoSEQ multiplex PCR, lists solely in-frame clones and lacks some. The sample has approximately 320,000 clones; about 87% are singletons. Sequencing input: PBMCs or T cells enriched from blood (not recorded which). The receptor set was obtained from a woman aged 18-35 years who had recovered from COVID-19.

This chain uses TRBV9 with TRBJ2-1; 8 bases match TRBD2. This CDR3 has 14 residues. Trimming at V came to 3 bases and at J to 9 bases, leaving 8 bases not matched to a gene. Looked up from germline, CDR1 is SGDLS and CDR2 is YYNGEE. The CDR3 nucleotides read TGTGCCAGCAGCGACCTACGGGGGGGCGGTGAGCAGTTCTTC. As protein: CASSDLRGGGEQFF.

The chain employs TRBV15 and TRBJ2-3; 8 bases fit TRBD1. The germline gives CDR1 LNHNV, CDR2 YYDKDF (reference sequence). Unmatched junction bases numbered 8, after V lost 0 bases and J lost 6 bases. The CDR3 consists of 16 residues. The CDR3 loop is CATSRDRAGGLDTQYF. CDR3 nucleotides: TGTGCCACCAGCAGAGATAGGGCAGGGGGCTTGGATACGCAGTATTTT.

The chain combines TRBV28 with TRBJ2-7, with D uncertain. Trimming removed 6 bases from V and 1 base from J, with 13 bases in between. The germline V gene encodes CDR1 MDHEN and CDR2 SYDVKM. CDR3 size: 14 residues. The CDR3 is CASSIHLGSYEQYF. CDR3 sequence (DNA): TGTGCCAGCAGCATACACCTAGGTTCCTACGAGCAGTACTTC.

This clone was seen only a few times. CDR3 sequence (DNA): TGTGCCAGCAGTTTTCTTCTCCCCAAAACACCGGCCGACAATGGCTACACCTTC. Translation: CASSFLLPKTPADNGYTF. This rearrangement joins TRBV28 to TRBJ1-2; D remains ambiguous. The CDR3 runs to 18 residues. Germline CDR1 is MDHEN and CDR2 is SYDVKM. V shed 3 bases and J shed 6 bases, with 26 bases lying between them.

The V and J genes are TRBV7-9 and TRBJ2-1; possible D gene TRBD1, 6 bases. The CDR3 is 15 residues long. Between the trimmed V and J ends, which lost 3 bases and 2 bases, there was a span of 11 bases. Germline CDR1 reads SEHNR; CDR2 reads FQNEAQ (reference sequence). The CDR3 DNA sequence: TGTGCCAGCAGCTTTGGTGGGACAACCTACAATGAGCAGTTCTTC. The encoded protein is CASSFGGTTYNEQFF. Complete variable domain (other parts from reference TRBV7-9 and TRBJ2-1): DTGVSQNPRHKITKRGQNVTFRCDPISEHNRLYWYRQTLGQGPEFLTYFQNEAQLEKSRLLSDRFSAERPKGSFSTLEIQRTEQGDSAMYLCASSFGGTTYNEQFFGPGTRLTVL.

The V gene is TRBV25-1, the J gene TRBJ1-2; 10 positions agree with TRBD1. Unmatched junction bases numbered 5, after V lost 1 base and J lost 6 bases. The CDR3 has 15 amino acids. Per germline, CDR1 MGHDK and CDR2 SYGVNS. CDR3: CASSEFGTGAHGYTF. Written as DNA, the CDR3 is TGTGCCAGCAGTGAATTCGGGACAGGGGCGCATGGCTACACCTTC.

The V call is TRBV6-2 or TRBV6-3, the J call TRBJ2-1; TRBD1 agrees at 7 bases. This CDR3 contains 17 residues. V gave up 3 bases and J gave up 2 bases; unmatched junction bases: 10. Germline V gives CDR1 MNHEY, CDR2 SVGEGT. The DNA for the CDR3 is TGTGCCAGCAGTTATCCCCTGACAGGGATTGCCTACAATGAGCAGTTCTTC. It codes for CASSYPLTGIAYNEQFF.

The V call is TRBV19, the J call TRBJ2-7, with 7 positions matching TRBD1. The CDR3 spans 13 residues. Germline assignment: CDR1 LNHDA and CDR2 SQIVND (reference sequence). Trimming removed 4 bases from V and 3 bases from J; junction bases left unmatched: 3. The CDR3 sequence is CASSTTGYYEQYF. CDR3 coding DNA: TGTGCCAGTAGTACGACAGGGTACTACGAGCAGTACTTC.

This CDR3 reads CASSLDLTDTQYF. CDR3 coding DNA: TGTGCCAGCAGCTTAGATCTTACAGATACGCAGTATTTT. The chain uses TRBV11-2 and TRBJ2-3; D ambiguous. Germline CDR1 and CDR2: SGHAT and FQNNGV. Trimming stripped 0 bases from V and 3 bases from J, with 4 bases between. This CDR3 contains 13 residues.

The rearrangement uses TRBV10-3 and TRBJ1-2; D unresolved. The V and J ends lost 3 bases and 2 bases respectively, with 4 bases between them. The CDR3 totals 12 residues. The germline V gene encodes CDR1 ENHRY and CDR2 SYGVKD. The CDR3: CAISDRNYGYTF. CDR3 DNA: TGTGCCATCAGTGATCGGAACTATGGCTACACCTTC.

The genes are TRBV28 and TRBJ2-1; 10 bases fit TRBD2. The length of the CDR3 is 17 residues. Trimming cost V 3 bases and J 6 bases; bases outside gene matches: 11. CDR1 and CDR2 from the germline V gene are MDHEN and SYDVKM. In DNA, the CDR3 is TGTGCCAGCAGTTTGCTAGCGGGAGTTAATATAGGCAATGAGCAGTTCTTC. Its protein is CASSLLAGVNIGNEQFF.

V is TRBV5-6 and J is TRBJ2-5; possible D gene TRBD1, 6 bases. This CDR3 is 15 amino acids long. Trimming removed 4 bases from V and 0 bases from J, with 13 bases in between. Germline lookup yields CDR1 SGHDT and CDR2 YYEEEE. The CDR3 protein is CASSAYRVYQETQYF. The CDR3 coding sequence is TGTGCCAGCAGCGCATACAGGGTTTACCAAGAGACCCAGTACTTC.

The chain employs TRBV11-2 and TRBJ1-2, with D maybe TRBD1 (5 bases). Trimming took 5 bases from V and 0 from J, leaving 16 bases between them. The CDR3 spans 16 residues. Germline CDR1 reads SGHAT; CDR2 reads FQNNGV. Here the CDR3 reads CASSPQGDLANYGYTF. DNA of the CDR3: TGTGCCAGCAGCCCGCAAGGGGATTTGGCTAACTATGGCTACACCTTC.

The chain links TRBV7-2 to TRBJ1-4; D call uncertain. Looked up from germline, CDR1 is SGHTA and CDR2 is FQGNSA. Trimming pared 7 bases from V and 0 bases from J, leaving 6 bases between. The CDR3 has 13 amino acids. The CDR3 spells CASTVTTNEKLFF. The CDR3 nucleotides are TGTGCCAGCACAGTTACAACTAATGAAAAACTGTTTTTT.

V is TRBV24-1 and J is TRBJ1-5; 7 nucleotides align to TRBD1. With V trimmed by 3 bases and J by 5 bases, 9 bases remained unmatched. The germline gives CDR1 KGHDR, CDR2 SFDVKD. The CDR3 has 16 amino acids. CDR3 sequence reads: CATSDPDRVKDQPQHF. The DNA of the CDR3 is TGTGCCACCAGTGATCCAGACAGGGTAAAGGATCAGCCCCAGCATTTT.

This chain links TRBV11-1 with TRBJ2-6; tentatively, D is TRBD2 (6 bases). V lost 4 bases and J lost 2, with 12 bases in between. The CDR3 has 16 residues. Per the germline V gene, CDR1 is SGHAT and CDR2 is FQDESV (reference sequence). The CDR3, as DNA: TGTGCCAGCAGCTCTGGGGGGAAAACTGGGGCCAACGTCCTGACTTTC. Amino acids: CASSSGGKTGANVLTF.

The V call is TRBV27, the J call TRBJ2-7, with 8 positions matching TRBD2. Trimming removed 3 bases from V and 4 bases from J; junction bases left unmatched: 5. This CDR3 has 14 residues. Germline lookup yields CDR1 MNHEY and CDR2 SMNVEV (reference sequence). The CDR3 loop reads CASSLSGSGYEQYF. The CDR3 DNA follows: TGTGCCAGCAGTTTGAGCGGGAGTGGGTACGAGCAGTACTTC.

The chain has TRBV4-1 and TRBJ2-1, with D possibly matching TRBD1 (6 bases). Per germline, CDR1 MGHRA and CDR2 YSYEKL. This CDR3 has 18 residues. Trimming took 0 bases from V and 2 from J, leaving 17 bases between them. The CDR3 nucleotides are TGCGCCAGCAGCCAAGATCCAGGGGTCTCCTCTGCCTACAATGAGCAGTTCTTC. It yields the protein CASSQDPGVSSAYNEQFF.

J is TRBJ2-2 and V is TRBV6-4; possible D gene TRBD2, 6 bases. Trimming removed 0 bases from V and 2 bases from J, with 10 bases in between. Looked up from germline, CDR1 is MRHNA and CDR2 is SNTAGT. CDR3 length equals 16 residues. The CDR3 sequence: CASSDSGGFNTGELFF. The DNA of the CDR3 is TGTGCCAGCAGTGACTCGGGGGGATTTAACACCGGGGAGCTGTTTTTT.

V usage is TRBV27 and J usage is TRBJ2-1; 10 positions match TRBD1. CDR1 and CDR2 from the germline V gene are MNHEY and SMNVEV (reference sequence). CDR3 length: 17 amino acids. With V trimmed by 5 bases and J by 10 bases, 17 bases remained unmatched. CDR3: CASSGDRGGYRYIEQFF. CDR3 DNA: TGTGCCAGCAGTGGGGACAGGGGCGGCTACAGGTATATCGAGCAGTTCTTC.

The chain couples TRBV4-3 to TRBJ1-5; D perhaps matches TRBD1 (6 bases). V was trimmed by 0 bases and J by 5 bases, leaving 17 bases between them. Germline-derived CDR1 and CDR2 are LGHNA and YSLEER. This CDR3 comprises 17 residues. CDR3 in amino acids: CASSQDSGGGDDQPQHF. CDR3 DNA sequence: TGCGCCAGCAGCCAAGATTCGGGAGGGGGTGACGATCAGCCCCAGCATTTT.

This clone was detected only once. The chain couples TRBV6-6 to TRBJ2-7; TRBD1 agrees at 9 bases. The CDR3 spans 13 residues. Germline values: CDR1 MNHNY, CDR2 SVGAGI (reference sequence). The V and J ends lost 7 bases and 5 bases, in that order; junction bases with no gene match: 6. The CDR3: CASNSGQGNEQYF. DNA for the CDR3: TGTGCCAGCAACTCGGGACAGGGTAACGAGCAGTACTTC.

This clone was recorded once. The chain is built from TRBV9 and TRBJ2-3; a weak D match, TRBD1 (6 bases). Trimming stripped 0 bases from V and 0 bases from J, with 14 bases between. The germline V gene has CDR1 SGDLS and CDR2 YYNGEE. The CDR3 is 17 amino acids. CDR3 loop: CASSVAGTSRSTDTQYF. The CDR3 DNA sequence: TGTGCCAGCAGCGTAGCTGGGACATCTCGTAGCACAGATACGCAGTATTTT.

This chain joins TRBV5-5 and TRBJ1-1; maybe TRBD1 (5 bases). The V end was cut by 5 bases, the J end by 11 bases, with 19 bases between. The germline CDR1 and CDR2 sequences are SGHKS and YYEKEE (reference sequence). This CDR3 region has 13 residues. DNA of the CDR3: TGTGCCAGCAGTTTGTCGGGGGAGCGGTTGGCTTTCTTT. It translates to CASSLSGERLAFF.

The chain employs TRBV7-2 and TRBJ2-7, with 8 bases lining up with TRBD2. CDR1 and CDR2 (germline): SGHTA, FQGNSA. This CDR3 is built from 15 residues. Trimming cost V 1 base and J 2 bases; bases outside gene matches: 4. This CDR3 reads CASSLDPAGAYEQYF. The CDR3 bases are TGTGCCAGCAGCTTAGATCCAGCGGGGGCCTACGAGCAGTACTTC.

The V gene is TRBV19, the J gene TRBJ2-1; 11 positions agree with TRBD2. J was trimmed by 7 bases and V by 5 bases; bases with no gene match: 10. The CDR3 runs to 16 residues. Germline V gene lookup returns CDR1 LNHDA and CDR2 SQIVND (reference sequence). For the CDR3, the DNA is TGTGCCAGTAGTTCCCGTAGCGGGAGGGCCAGGAATGAGCAGTTCTTC. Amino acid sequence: CASSSRSGRARNEQFF.

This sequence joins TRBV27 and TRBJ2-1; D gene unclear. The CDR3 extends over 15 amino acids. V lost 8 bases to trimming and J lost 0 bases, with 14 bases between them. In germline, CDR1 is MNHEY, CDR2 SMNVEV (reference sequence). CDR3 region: CASGDSSYSYNEQFF. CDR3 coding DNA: TGTGCCAGCGGCGATAGCAGTTACTCCTACAATGAGCAGTTCTTC.

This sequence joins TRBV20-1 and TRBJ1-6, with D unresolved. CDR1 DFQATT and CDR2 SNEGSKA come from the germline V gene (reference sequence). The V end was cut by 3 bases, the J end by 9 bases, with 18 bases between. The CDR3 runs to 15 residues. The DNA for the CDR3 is TGCAGTGCTAGTTTAGGAGTGACTCCAAGTTCACCCCTCCACTTT. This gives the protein CSASLGVTPSSPLHF.